This T cell receptor beta chain derives from a study of blood T cell repertoires in COVID-19. Study information: Whether acute or convalescent, the COVID-19 samples came from the United States, Italy and Spain. T cells, B-cell-depleted T cells, or PBMCs provided the cDNA or gDNA that served as material.

The CDR3 runs to 15 residues. Germline CDR1 LGHNA, CDR2 YNFKEQ. Trimming removed 4 bases from V and 3 bases from J, with 13 bases in between. Original data processing: How many nucleated cells were present was estimated from reference gene primer amplification. Sequenced by immunoSEQ multiplex PCR; TCRdb stores in-frame clones only, minus some. Clone size and the V and J calls come from that table; the DNA yielded D and trimming. The profile covers around 260,000 clones, with approximately 86% appearing a single time and 1.5% to 2% taken by the ten largest. The chain combines TRBV4-2 with TRBJ2-1; possible D gene TRBD1, 6 bases. Sequencing was carried out using peripheral blood. The clonotype originates from a man aged 25-45 years with active or convalescent COVID-19. For the CDR3, the DNA is TGTGCCAGCAGCCCCCATGGACAGAACTACAATGAGCAGTTCTTC. It encodes CASSPHGQNYNEQFF.